What follows are 5 T cell receptor beta chains derived from one specimen sequenced in a study of blood T cell repertoires in COVID-19. Produced via immunoSEQ multiplex PCR; TCRdb's table is partial and in-frame only. Of 100,000 to 150,000 clones listed, about 74% are singletons. Sequences were obtained from peripheral blood. The receptors originated from a man aged 80 or over with COVID-19, enrolled during active disease.

This clone was seen a handful of times. The CDR3 reads CASSTGQDNEQFF. For the CDR3, the DNA is TGTGCCAGCAGTACCGGACAAGACAATGAGCAGTTCTTC. This chain joins TRBV12-3 or TRBV12-4 and TRBJ2-1, with D maybe TRBD1 (5 bases). The CDR3 is 13 amino acids. V lost 5 bases and J lost 5, with 10 bases in between.

On this clone: Other nucleotide sequences in the sample specify the same CDR3. The rearrangement links TRBV5-1 to TRBJ2-7; TRBD1 is a possible D gene (6 bases). V was cut by 0 bases and J by 0 bases, with 10 bases left in between. This CDR3 is built from 15 residues. The germline CDR1 and CDR2 sequences are SGHRS and YFSETQ. This chain's CDR3 is CASSLGQGSSYEQYF. The CDR3 coding sequence is TGCGCCAGCAGCTTGGGGCAGGGGAGCTCCTACGAGCAGTACTTC.

The gene calls are TRBV7-2 and TRBJ2-3; D unresolved. CDR1 SGHTA and CDR2 FQGNSA come from the germline V gene. Trimming removed 1 base at V and 4 bases at J, with 3 bases between. CDR3 length: 12 residues. Written as DNA, the CDR3 is TGTGCCAGCAGCTTAGTAGCAGATACGCAGTATTTT. Encoded protein: CASSLVADTQYF.

The chain joins TRBV7-2 to TRBJ1-5, with a possible D match to TRBD1 (5 bases). Germline lookup yields CDR1 SGHTA and CDR2 FQGNSA. V dropped 2 bases and J dropped 6 bases, with 14 bases sitting between them. The CDR3 is 15 residues long. The CDR3 DNA reads as TGTGCCAGCAGCTTATTTCCAGGGCGAGGTCAGCCCCAGCATTTT. Translating it yields CASSLFPGRGQPQHF.

In its sample, this clone was seen once. The chain combines TRBV4-3 with TRBJ1-2, with 12 bases fitting TRBD1. The ends lost 0 bases at V and 4 bases at J; junction bases unmatched: 6. Looked up from germline, CDR1 is LGHNA and CDR2 is YSLEER. CDR3 length equals 17 residues. CDR3 nucleotide sequence: TGCGCCAGCAGCCAAGATAGAGGGACAGGGGGCTTCTATGGCTACACCTTC. Translation gives CASSQDRGTGGFYGYTF.